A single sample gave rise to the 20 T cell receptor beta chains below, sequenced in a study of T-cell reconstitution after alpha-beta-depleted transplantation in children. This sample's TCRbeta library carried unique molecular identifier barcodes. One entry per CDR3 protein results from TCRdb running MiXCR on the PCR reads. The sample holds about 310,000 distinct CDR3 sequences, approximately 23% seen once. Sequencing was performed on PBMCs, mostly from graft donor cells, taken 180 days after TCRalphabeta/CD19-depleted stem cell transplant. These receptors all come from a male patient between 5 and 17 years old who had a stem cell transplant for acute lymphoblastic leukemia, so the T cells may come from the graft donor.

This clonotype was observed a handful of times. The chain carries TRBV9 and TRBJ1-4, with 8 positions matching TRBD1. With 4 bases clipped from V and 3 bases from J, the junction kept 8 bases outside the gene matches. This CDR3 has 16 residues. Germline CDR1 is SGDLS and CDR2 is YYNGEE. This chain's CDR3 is CASSPGSDRANEKLFF. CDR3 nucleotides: TGTGCCAGCAGCCCGGGGTCGGACAGGGCTAATGAAAAACTGTTTTTT.

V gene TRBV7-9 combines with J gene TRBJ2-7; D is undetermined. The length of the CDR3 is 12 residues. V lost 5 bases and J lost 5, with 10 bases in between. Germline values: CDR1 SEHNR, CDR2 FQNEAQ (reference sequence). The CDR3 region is CASSPHRHEQYF. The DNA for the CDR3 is TGTGCCAGCAGCCCCCACCGTCACGAGCAGTACTTC.

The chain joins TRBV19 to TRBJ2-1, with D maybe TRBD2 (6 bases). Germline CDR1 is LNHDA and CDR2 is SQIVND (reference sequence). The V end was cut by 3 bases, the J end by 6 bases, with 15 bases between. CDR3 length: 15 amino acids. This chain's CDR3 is CASSMGLPEANEQFF. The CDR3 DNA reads TGTGCCAGTAGTATGGGACTCCCAGAGGCCAATGAGCAGTTCTTC. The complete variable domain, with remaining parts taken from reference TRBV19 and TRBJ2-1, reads DGGITQSPKYLFRKEGQNVTLSCEQNLNHDAMYWYRQDPGQGLRLIYYSQIVNDFQKGDIAEGYSVSREKKESFPLTVTSAQKNPTAFYLCASSMGLPEANEQFFGPGTRLTVL.

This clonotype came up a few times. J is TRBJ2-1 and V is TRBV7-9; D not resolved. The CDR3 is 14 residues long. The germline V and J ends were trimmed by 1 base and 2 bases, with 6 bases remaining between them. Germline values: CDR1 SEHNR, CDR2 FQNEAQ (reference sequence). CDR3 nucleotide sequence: TGTGCCAGCAGCTTAGGGGCAACCTACAATGAGCAGTTCTTC. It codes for CASSLGATYNEQFF. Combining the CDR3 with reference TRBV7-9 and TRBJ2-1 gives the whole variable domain DTGVSQNPRHKITKRGQNVTFRCDPISEHNRLYWYRQTLGQGPEFLTYFQNEAQLEKSRLLSDRFSAERPKGSFSTLEIQRTEQGDSAMYLCASSLGATYNEQFFGPGTRLTVL.

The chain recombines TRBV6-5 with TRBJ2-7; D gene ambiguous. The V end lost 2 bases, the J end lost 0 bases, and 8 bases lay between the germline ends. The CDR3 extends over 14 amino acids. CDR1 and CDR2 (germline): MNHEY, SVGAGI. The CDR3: CASSYPLFSYEQYF. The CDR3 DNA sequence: TGTGCCAGCAGTTACCCCCTATTCTCCTACGAGCAGTACTTC.

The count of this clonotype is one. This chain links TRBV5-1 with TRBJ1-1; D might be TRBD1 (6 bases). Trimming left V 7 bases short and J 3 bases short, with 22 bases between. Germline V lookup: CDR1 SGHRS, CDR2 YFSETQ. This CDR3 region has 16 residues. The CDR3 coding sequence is TGCGCCAGCGGCAAGGGGGGCTTTCTTGGGGACACTGAAGCTTTCTTT. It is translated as CASGKGGFLGDTEAFF. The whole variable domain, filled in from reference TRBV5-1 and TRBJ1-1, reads KAGVTQTPRYLIKTRGQQVTLSCSPISGHRSVSWYQQTPGQGLQFLFEYFSETQRNKGNFPGRFSGRQFSNSRSEMNVSTLELGDSALYLCASGKGGFLGDTEAFFGQGTRLTVV.

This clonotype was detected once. The CDR3 region is CARGPGAGCSSGGTYEQYF. The CDR3 DNA follows: TGTGCCAGGGGCCCCGGGGCCGGGTGCTCGAGCGGGGGGACCTACGAGCAGTACTTC. The rearrangement uses TRBV5-2 and TRBJ2-7; no DNA check was done on the table's D call, TRBD1. TRBV5-2 is a listed pseudogene. The CDR3 is 19 residues long.

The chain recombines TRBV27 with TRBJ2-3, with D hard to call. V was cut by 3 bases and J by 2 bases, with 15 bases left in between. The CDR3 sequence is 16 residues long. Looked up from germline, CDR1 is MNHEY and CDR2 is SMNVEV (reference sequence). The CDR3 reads CASSFLVGRITDTQYF. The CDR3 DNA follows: TGTGCCAGCAGTTTTTTAGTCGGCAGGATCACAGATACGCAGTATTTT.

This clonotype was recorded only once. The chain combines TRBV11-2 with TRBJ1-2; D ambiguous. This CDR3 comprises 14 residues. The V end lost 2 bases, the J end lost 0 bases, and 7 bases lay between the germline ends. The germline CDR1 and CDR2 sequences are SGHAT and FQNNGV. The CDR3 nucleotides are TGTGCCAGCAGCTTAAATCGGGCTAACTATGGCTACACCTTC. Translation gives CASSLNRANYGYTF.

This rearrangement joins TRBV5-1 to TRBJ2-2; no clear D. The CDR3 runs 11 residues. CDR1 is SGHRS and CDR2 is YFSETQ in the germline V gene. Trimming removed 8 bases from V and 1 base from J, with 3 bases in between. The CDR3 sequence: CASMNTGELFF. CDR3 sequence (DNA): TGCGCCAGTATGAACACCGGGGAGCTGTTTTTT.

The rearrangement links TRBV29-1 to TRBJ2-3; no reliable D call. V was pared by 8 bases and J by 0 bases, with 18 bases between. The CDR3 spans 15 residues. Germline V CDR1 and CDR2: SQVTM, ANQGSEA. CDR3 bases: TGCAGCCCCATCATAAGTGCCGCTAGCACAGATACGCAGTATTTT. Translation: CSPIISAASTDTQYF.

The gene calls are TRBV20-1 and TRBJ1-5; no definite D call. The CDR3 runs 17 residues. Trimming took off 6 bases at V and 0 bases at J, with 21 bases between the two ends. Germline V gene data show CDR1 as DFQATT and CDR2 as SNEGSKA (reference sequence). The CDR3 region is CSARKDGRTNSNQPQHF. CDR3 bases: TGCAGTGCCCGCAAAGATGGACGGACGAATAGCAATCAGCCCCAGCATTTT.

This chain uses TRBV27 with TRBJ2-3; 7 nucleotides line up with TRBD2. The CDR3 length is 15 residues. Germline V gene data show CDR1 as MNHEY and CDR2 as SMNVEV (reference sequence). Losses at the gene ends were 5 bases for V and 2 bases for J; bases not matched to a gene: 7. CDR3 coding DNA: TGTGCCAGCAGTCCCCTCGCGGGGGACACAGATACGCAGTATTTT. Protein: CASSPLAGDTDTQYF.

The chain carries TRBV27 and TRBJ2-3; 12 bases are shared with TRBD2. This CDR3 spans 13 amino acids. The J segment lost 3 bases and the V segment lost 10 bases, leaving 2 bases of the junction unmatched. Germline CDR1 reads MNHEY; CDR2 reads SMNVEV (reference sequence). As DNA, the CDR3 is TGTGCCACACTAGCGGGAGGAACAGATACGCAGTATTTT. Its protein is CATLAGGTDTQYF.

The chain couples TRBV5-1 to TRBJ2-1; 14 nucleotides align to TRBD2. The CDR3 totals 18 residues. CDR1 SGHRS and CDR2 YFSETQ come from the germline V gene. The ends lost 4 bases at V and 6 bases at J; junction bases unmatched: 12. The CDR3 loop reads CASSRFIQTSGRGNEQFF. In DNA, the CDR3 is TGCGCCAGCAGCCGTTTTATTCAGACTAGCGGGAGGGGCAATGAGCAGTTCTTC.

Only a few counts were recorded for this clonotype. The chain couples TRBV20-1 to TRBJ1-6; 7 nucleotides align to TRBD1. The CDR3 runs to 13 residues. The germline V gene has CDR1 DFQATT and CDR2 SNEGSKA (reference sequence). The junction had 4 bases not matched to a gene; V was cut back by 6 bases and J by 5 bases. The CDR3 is CSARGPNNSPLHF. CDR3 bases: TGCAGTGCAAGGGGGCCAAATAATTCACCCCTCCACTTT.

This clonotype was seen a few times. The CDR3 protein is CASSHVQGGYQETQYF. The CDR3 DNA reads TGCGCCAGCAGCCACGTACAGGGGGGGTACCAAGAGACCCAGTACTTC. The chain combines TRBV4-1 with TRBJ2-5, with D possibly TRBD1 on 8 matching bases. Trimming pared 3 bases from V and 0 bases from J, leaving 14 bases between. Per germline, CDR1 MGHRA and CDR2 YSYEKL. The CDR3 runs 16 residues.

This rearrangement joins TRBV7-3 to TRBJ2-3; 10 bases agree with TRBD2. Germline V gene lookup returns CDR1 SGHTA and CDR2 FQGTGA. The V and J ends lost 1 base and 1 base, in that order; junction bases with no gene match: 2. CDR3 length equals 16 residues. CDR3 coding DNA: TGTGCCAGCAGCTTAATTGGGACTAGCGGCACAGATACGCAGTATTTT. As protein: CASSLIGTSGTDTQYF. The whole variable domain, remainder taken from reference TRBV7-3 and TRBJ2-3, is GAGVSQTPSNKVTEKGKYVELRCDPISGHTALYWYRQSLGQGPEFLIYFQGTGAADDSGLPNDRFFAVRPEGSVSTLKIQRTERGDSAVYLCASSLIGTSGTDTQYFGPGTRLTVL.

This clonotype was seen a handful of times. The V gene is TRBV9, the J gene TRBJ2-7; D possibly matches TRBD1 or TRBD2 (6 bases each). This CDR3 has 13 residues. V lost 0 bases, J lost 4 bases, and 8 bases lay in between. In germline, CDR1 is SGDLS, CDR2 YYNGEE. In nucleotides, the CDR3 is TGTGCCAGCAGCGTAGTAGGGGGGTACGAGCAGTACTTC. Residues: CASSVVGGYEQYF.

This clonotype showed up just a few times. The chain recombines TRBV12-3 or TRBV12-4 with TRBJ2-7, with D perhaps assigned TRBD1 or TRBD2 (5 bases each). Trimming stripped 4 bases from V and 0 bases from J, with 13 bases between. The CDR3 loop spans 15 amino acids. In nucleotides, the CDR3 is TGTGCCAGCAGTTACGGGGACGACCACTCCTACGAGCAGTACTTC. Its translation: CASSYGDDHSYEQYF.